The clone carrying this TCR beta chain was seen a few times. Antigen unknown. A single record per CDR3 protein comes from TCRdb applying MiXCR to the 5' RACE reads. The data show roughly 75,000 distinct CDR3 sequences, about an eighth seen once. The data derive from a study of spatial heterogeneity in lung cancer. Study information: Detection consistently yielded more beta chains than alpha chains. Study-wide points: Relative to follow-up, resection was when ubiquitous expanded tumor TCRs appeared more in blood.

Time point of the sample: sample taken at primary tumor resection. The sequenced material consisted of unsorted whole RNA from tumor, nontumor lung or frozen PBMC. Samples came from roughly 72 TRACERx patients with untreated early-stage lung cancer. This CDR3 is 13 amino acids long. V was clipped by 6 bases and J by 1 base; unmatched bases: 3. The sequence derives from a male donor with early-stage non-small cell lung cancer. The source was PBMCs, collected at surgery. The chain joins TRBV12-3 or TRBV12-4 to TRBJ2-7, with TRBD1 matching 7 bases. The CDR3 protein is CASRYRGSYEQYF. In DNA, the CDR3 is TGTGCCAGCAGGTACAGGGGTTCCTACGAGCAGTACTTC.